This T cell receptor beta chain was captured by sequencing in a study of blood T cell repertoires in COVID-19. CDR1 is SGHTA, CDR2 FQGTGA, per germline. Trimming removed 3 bases at V and 4 bases at J, with 13 bases between. There are 15 residues in the CDR3. Everyone who took part was roughly 18 to 89 years old, and they came from 20 to 25 US areas. Produced via immunoSEQ multiplex PCR; TCRdb's table is partial and in-frame only. This sample has roughly 230,000 clones, with about four fifths found just once. Input material: PBMCs or T cells enriched from blood (not recorded which). The clonotype originates from a man aged 45-65 years who had recovered from COVID-19. This chain connects TRBV7-3 to TRBJ1-3, with D possibly TRBD1 on 5 matching bases. The CDR3: CASSLGPRDGNTIYF. Written as DNA, the CDR3 is TGTGCCAGCAGCTTGGGCCCGCGGGACGGAAACACCATATATTTT.